The 4 T cell receptor beta chains reported below all come from one sample, sequenced in a study of cytomegalovirus exposure and HLA in healthy donors. The PCR had 60 Vbeta and 13 Jbeta primers. Some clones are missing from TCRdb's copy, which holds only in-frame ones; the method was immunoSEQ multiplex PCR. This sample carries 150,000 to 200,000 clones, about nine tenths of them seen once, and the ten largest clones take 1.1%. Material for sequencing was PBMCs. The receptors shown here come from a boy aged 2-15 years in good health and CMV-seronegative.

This sequence joins TRBV9 and TRBJ1-4; D unresolved. CDR1 and CDR2 (germline): SGDLS, YYNGEE. The CDR3 is 17 residues long. The germline V and J ends were trimmed by 4 bases and 8 bases, with 24 bases remaining between them. CDR3 amino acids: CASSLQPLGAEGEKLFF. The CDR3, as DNA: TGTGCCAGCAGCCTCCAACCCCTCGGAGCCGAGGGCGAAAAACTGTTTTTT.

This chain joins TRBV7-2 and TRBJ2-2, with D possibly being TRBD1 (6 bases). The V gene's germline CDR1 is SGHTA and CDR2 FQGNSA. CDR3 size: 16 residues. V dropped 5 bases and J dropped 2 bases, with 15 bases sitting between them. CDR3: CASSPLGTPNTGELFF. The CDR3 DNA sequence: TGTGCCAGCAGCCCCCTTGGGACACCAAACACCGGGGAGCTGTTTTTT.

This chain joins TRBV5-1 and TRBJ2-7, with D possibly TRBD1 on 6 matching bases. V lost 4 bases to trimming and J lost 4 bases, with 18 bases between them. CDR3 length: 15 amino acids. Per germline, CDR1 SGHRS and CDR2 YFSETQ. CDR3 nucleotide sequence: TGCGCCAGCAGCCCCCGGACAGATAGTATTTACGAGCAGTACTTC. Its protein is CASSPRTDSIYEQYF.

This chain joins TRBV5-8 and TRBJ1-5; D is ambiguous. CDR3 length equals 12 residues. Germline V CDR1 and CDR2: SGHTS, YDEGEE. V gave up 6 bases and J gave up 5 bases, with 9 bases separating them. In DNA form, the CDR3 reads TGTGCCAGCACGGTTGGTGATCAGCCCCAGCATTTT. It codes for CASTVGDQPQHF.